Listed here are 11 T cell receptor beta chains from one sample, sequenced in a study of technical replicates of blood from several donors. Repertoires were generated with immunoSEQ multiplex PCR, while TCRdb's copy carries only in-frame clones and drops some. The sample records fewer than 95,000 clones, 91% being singletons. Sequences were obtained from T cells isolated from PBMCs. The receptor source for this set is a human donor in good health.

The J gene is TRBJ2-7, the V gene TRBV5-1; 13 bases agree with TRBD2. Germline V lookup: CDR1 SGHRS, CDR2 YFSETQ. V lost 3 bases to trimming and J lost 1 base; unmatched junction nucleotides: 4. CDR3 length: 16 residues. CDR3 coding DNA: TGCGCCAGCAGCTGGACACTAGCGGGAGGGTCCTACGAGCAGTACTTC. Amino acid sequence: CASSWTLAGGSYEQYF.

This chain connects TRBV4-1 to TRBJ2-7; tentatively, D is TRBD2 (7 bases). The V gene lost 4 bases and the J gene lost 2 bases, with 18 bases spanning the gap. This CDR3 has 16 residues. Germline-derived CDR1 and CDR2 are MGHRA and YSYEKL. CDR3 region: CASSPLGGGTAYEQYF. The DNA of the CDR3 is TGCGCCAGCAGCCCCCTAGGGGGAGGGACCGCCTACGAGCAGTACTTC.

J is TRBJ1-3 and V is TRBV11-2; 7 bases are shared with TRBD1. J lost 2 bases, V lost 0 bases, and 1 base had no gene match. CDR1 and CDR2 from the germline V gene are SGHAT and FQNNGV. The length of the CDR3 is 15 residues. In DNA, the CDR3 is TGTGCCAGCAGCTTAGAAGGGACAGCTGGAAACACCATATATTTT. As protein: CASSLEGTAGNTIYF.

The chain recombines TRBV19 with TRBJ2-1; TRBD1 aligns across 10 bases. Trimming at V came to 9 bases and at J to 3 bases, leaving 11 bases not matched to a gene. CDR1 LNHDA and CDR2 SQIVND come from the germline V gene (reference sequence). This CDR3 is 16 amino acids long. In DNA form, the CDR3 reads TGTGCCAGCCAGTCTCCGTGGGACAGGGGCTACAATGAGCAGTTCTTC. This encodes CASQSPWDRGYNEQFF.

This sequence joins TRBV30 and TRBJ1-1, with D possibly being TRBD1 (5 bases). The V end lost 2 bases, the J end lost 5 bases, and 12 bases lay between the germline ends. The germline gives CDR1 GTSNPN, CDR2 SVGIG (reference sequence). The CDR3 is made up of 13 amino acids. The CDR3 coding sequence is TGTGCCTGGAGTCTGGGGGGACGGACTGAAGCTTTCTTT. Protein product: CAWSLGGRTEAFF.

This clone was recorded only once. The rearrangement joins TRBV6-5 to TRBJ1-1, with a possible D match to TRBD1 (5 bases). Germline V gene data show CDR1 as MNHEY and CDR2 as SVGAGI. The CDR3 has 15 amino acids. The V gene lost 4 bases and the J gene lost 0 bases, with 12 bases spanning the gap. The CDR3: CASSLLWGVNTEAFF. In DNA form, the CDR3 reads TGTGCCAGCAGTTTACTTTGGGGGGTGAACACTGAAGCTTTCTTT.

This sequence joins TRBV27 and TRBJ2-3; 8 bases line up with TRBD1. The V segment lost 5 bases and the J segment 2 bases; nucleotides outside the gene matches: 6. The germline V gene has CDR1 MNHEY and CDR2 SMNVEV (reference sequence). This CDR3 is built from 15 residues. Written as DNA, the CDR3 is TGTGCCAGCAGTCTAGACAGGGGCTTCACAGATACGCAGTATTTT. It translates to CASSLDRGFTDTQYF.

The chain has TRBV27 and TRBJ1-2; possibly TRBD1 for D (5 bases). The germline CDR1 and CDR2 sequences are MNHEY and SMNVEV (reference sequence). This CDR3 region has 14 residues. The germline V and J ends were trimmed by 2 bases and 4 bases, with 11 bases remaining between them. The CDR3 reads CASSLAGNFYGYTF. The DNA for the CDR3 is TGTGCCAGCAGTTTAGCAGGGAACTTCTATGGCTACACCTTC.

The rearrangement joins TRBV6-5 to TRBJ2-1; D may be TRBD2 (6 bases). The CDR3 spans 15 residues. Looked up from germline, CDR1 is MNHEY and CDR2 is SVGAGI. Trimming took off 2 bases at V and 0 bases at J, with 8 bases between the two ends. The CDR3 here is CASSYGRGSYNEQFF. DNA for the CDR3: TGTGCCAGCAGTTACGGGCGGGGCTCCTACAATGAGCAGTTCTTC.

V usage is TRBV7-9 and J usage is TRBJ2-7; 9 bases line up with TRBD1. The J segment lost 5 bases and the V segment lost 8 bases, leaving 16 bases of the junction unmatched. CDR3 size: 16 residues. Germline-derived CDR1 and CDR2 are SEHNR and FQNEAQ (reference sequence). CDR3: CASDGGPGQGDDEQYF. CDR3 nucleotide sequence: TGTGCCAGCGATGGGGGCCCGGGACAGGGTGACGACGAGCAGTACTTC.

This rearrangement joins TRBV4-2 to TRBJ2-2; 8 bases agree with TRBD2. V was clipped by 4 bases and J by 2 bases; unmatched bases: 3. The CDR3 is made up of 15 amino acids. Germline V gene data show CDR1 as LGHNA and CDR2 as YNFKEQ. The CDR3 region is CASSPLAGNTGELFF. DNA of the CDR3: TGTGCCAGCAGCCCTTTAGCGGGAAACACCGGGGAGCTGTTTTTT.